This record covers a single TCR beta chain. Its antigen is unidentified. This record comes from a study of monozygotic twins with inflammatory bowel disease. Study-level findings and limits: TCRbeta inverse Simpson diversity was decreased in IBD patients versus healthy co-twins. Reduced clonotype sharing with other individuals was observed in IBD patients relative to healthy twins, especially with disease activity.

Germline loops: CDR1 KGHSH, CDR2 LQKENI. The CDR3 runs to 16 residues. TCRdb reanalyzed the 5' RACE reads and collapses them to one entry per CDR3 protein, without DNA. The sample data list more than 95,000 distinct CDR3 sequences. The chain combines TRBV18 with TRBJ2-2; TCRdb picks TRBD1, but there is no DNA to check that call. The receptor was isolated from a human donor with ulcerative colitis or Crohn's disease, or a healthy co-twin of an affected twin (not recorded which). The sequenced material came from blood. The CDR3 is CASSPQAPQATGELFF.